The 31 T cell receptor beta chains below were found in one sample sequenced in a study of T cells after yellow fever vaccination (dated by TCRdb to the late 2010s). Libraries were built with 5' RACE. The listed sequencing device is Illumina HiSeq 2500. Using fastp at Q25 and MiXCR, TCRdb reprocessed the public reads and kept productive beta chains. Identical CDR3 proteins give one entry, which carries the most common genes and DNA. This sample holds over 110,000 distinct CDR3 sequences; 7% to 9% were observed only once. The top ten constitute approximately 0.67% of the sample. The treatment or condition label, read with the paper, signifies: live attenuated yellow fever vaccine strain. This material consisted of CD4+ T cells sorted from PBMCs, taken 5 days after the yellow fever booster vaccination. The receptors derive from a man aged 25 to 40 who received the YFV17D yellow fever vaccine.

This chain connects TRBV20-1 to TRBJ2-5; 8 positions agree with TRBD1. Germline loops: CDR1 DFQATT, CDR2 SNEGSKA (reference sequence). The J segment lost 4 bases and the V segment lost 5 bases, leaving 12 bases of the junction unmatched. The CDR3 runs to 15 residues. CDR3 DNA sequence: TGCAGTGCTCCTGACAGGGGAGGTCAAAGAGAGACCCAGTACTTC. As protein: CSAPDRGGQRETQYF.

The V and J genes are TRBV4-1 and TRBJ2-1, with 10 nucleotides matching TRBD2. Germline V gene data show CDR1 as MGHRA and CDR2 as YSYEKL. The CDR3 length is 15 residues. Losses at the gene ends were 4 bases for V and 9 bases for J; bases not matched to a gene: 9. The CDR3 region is CASSPTRGLAFEQFF. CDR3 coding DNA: TGCGCCAGCAGCCCAACACGGGGACTAGCGTTTGAGCAGTTCTTC.

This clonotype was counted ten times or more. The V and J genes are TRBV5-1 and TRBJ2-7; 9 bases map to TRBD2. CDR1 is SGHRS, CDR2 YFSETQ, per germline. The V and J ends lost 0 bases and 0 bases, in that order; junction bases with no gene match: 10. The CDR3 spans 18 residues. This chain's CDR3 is CASSLVAGAGMGSYEQYF. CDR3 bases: TGCGCCAGCAGCTTGGTAGCGGGAGCTGGGATGGGCTCCTACGAGCAGTACTTC.

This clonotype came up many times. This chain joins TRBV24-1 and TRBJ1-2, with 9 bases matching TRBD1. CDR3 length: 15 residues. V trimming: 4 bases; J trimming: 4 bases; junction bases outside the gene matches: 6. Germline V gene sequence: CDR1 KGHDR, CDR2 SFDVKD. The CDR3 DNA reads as TGTGCCACCAGTGACCCCGGACAGGGGACCTATGGCTACACCTTC. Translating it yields CATSDPGQGTYGYTF.

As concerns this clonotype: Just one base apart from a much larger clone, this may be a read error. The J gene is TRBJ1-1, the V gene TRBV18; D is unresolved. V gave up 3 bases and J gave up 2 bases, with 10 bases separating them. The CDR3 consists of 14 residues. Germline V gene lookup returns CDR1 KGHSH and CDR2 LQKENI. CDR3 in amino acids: CASSPQVINTEAFF. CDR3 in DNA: TGTGCCAGCTCACCGCAGGTTATCAACACTGAAGCTTTCTTT.

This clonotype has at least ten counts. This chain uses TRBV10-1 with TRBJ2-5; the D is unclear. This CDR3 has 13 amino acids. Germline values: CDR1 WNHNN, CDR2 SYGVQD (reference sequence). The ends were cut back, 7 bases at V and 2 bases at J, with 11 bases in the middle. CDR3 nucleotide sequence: TGCGCCAGCAACAACATGCGTCAAGAGACCCAGTACTTC. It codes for CASNNMRQETQYF.

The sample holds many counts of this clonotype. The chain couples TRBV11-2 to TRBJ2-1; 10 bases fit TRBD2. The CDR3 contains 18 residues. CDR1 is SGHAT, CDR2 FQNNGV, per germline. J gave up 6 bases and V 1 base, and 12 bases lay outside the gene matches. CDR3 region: CASSLVSGGLAVSNEQFF. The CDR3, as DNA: TGTGCCAGCAGCTTAGTCTCAGGTGGACTAGCGGTGTCCAATGAGCAGTTCTTC.

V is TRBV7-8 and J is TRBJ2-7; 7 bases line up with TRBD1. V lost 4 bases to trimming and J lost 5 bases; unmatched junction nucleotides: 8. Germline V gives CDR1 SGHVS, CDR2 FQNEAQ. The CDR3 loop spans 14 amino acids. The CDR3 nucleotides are TGTGCCAGCAGCTCGTTGACAGGGAGCCACGAGCAGTACTTC. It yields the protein CASSSLTGSHEQYF.

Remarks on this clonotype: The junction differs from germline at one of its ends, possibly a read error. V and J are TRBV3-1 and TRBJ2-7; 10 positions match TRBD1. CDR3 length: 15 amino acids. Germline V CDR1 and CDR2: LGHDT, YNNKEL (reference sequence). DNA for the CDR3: TGTGCCACCAGCCAAGACCTAGACAGGGGGCGTCATCAGTACTTC. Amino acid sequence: CATSQDLDRGRHQYF.

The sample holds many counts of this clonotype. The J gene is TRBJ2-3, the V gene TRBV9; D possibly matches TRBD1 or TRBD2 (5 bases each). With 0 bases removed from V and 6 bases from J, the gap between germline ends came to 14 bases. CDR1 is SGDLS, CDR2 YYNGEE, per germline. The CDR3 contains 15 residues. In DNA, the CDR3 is TGTGCCAGCAGCGTAGCTGGGGGAAAAGGGGATACGCAGTATTTT. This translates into CASSVAGGKGDTQYF.

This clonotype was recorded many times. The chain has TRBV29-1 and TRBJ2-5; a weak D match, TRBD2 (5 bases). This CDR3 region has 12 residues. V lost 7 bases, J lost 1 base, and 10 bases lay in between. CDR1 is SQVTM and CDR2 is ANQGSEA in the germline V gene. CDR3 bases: TGCAGCGCTAGGAGGCCCCAAGAGACCCAGTACTTC. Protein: CSARRPQETQYF.

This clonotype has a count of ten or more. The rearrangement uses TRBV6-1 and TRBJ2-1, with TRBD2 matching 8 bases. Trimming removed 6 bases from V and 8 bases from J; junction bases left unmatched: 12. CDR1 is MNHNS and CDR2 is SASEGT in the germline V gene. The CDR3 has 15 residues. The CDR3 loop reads CASRWSGRGSYEQFF. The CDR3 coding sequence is TGTGCCAGCAGGTGGAGCGGGAGAGGCTCGTATGAGCAGTTCTTC.

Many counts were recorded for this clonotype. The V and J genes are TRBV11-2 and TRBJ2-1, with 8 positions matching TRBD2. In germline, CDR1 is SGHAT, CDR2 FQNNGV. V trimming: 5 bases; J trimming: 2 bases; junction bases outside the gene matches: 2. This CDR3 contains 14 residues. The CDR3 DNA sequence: TGTGCCAGCAGCCGAGCGGGAGCCTACAATGAGCAGTTCTTC. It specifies CASSRAGAYNEQFF.

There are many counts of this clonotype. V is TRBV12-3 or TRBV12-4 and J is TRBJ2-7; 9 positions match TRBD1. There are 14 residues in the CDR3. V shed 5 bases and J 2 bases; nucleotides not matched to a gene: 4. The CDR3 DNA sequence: TGTGCCAGCAGTCGACAGGGGGTGGCCTACGAGCAGTACTTC. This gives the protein CASSRQGVAYEQYF.

CDR3 coding DNA: TGTGCCAGCAGCGCCGGGGACAGCTCCTACGAGCAGTACTTC. The encoded protein is CASSAGDSSYEQYF. V usage is TRBV7-9 and J usage is TRBJ2-7; TRBD1 matches 7 bases. The CDR3 extends over 14 amino acids. Looked up from germline, CDR1 is SEHNR and CDR2 is FQNEAQ (reference sequence). The V and J ends lost 5 bases and 0 bases, in that order; junction bases with no gene match: 4.

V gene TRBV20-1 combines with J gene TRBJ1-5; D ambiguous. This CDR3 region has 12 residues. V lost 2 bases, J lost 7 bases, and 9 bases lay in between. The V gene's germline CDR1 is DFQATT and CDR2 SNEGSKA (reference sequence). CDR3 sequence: CSARTILQPQHF. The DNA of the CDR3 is TGCAGTGCTAGAACGATTTTACAGCCCCAGCATTTT.

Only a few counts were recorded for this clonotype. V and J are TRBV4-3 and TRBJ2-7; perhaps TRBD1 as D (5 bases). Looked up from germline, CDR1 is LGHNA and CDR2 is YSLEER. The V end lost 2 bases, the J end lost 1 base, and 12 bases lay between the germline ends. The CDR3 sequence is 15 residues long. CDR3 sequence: CASSQRFGASYEQYF. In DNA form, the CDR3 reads TGCGCCAGCAGCCAAAGATTTGGGGCATCCTACGAGCAGTACTTC.

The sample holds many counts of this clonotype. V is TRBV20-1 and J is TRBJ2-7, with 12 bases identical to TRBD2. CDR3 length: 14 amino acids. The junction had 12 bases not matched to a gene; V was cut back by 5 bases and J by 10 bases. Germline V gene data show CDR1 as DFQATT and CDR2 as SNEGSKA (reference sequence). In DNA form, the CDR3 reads TGCAGTGCTCCCCTAGCGGGAGGGGAGAGTCTACAGTACTTC. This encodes CSAPLAGGESLQYF.

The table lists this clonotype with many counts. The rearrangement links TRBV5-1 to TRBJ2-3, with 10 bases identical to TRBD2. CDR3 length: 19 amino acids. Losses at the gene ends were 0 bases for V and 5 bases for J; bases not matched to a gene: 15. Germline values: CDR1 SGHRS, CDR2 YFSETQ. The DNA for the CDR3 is TGCGCCAGCAGCTTGGTTGGCCTAGCGGGAGTAACGGGAGGAGATACGCAGTATTTT. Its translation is CASSLVGLAGVTGGDTQYF. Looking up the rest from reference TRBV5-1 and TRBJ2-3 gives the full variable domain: KAGVTQTPRYLIKTRGQQVTLSCSPISGHRSVSWYQQTPGQGLQFLFEYFSETQRNKGNFPGRFSGRQFSNSRSEMNVSTLELGDSALYLCASSLVGLAGVTGGDTQYFGPGTRLTVL.

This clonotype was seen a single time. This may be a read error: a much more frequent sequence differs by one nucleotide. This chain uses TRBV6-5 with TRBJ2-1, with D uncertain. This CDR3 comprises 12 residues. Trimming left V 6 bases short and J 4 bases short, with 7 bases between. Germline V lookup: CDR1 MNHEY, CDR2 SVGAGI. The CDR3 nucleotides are TGTGCCAGCAGGTCCTCGTACAATGAGCAGTTCTTC. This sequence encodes CASRSSYNEQFF.

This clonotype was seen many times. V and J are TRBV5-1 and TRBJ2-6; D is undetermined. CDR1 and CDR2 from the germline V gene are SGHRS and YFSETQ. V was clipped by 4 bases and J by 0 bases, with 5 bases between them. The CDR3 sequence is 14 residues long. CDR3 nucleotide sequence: TGCGCCAGCAGCCTCCGCTCTGGGGCCAACGTCCTGACTTTC. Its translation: CASSLRSGANVLTF.

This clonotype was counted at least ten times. The chain's CDR3 is CASSFRDRVLQETQYF. DNA of the CDR3: TGTGCCAGCAGCTTTCGGGACAGGGTCCTCCAAGAGACCCAGTACTTC. The chain employs TRBV7-2 and TRBJ2-5; 9 nucleotides line up with TRBD1. Trimming removed 3 bases from V and 1 base from J; junction bases left unmatched: 6. Germline-derived CDR1 and CDR2 are SGHTA and FQGNSA. CDR3 length: 16 residues.

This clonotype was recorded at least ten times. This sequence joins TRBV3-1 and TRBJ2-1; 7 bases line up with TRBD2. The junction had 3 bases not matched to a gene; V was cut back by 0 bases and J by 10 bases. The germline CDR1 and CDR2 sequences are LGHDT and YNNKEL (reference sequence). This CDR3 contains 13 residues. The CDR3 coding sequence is TGTGCCAGCAGCCAAGAGTGGCGGGGGGAGCAGTTCTTC. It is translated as CASSQEWRGEQFF.

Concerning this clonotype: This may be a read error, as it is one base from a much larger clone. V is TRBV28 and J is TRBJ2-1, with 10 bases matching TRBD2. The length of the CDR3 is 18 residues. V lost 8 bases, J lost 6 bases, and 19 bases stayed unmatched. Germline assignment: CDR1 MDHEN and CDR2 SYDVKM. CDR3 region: CASAWASGSKSLGNEQFF. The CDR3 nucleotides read TGTGCCAGCGCTTGGGCTAGCGGGAGTAAGTCCCTAGGCAATGAGCAGTTCTTC.

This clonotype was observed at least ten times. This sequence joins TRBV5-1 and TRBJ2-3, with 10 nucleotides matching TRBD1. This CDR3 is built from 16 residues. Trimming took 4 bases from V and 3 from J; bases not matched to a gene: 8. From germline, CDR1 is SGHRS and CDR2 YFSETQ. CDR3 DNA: TGCGCCAGCAGCATAGGACAGGGGGGTCGGACAGATACGCAGTATTTT. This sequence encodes CASSIGQGGRTDTQYF.

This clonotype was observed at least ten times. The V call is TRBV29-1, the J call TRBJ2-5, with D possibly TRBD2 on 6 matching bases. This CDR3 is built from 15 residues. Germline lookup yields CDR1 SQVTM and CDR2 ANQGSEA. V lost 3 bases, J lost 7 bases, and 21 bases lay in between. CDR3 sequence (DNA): TGCAGCGTTGATGGGGACTCCACCCCCGGGGGGACCCAGTACTTC. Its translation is CSVDGDSTPGGTQYF.

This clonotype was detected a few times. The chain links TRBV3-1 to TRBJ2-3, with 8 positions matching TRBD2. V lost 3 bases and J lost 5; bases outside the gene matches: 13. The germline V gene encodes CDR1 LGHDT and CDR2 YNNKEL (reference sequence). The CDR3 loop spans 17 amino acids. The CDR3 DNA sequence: TGTGCCAGCAGCCACCACGTAACTAGCGGCGGCGGAGATACGCAGTATTTT. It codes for CASSHHVTSGGGDTQYF.

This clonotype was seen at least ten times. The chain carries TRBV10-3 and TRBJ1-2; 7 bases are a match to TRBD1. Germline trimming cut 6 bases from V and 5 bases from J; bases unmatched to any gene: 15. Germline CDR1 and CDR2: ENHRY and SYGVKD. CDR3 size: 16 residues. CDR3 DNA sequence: TGTGCCATCAGCTCTGGACAGGAACTGCCTGGGTATGGCTACACCTTC. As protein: CAISSGQELPGYGYTF.

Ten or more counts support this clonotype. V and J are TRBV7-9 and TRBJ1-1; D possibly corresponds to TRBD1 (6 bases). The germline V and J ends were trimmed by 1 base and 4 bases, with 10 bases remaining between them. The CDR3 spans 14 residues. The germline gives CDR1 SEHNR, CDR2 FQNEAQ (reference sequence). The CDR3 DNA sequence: TGTGCCAGCAGCTTAGAAGGGGGGGTCACTGAAGCTTTCTTT. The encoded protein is CASSLEGGVTEAFF.

CDR3 sequence: CASSPKGTLHHYGYTF. CDR3 nucleotides: TGTGCCAGCAGCCCAAAGGGGACTCTCCATCACTATGGCTACACCTTC. V usage is TRBV14 and J usage is TRBJ1-2; tentatively, D is TRBD1 (5 bases). The CDR3 runs to 16 residues. From germline, CDR1 is SGHDN and CDR2 FVKESK. Trimming cost V 4 bases and J 3 bases, with 18 bases left between them.

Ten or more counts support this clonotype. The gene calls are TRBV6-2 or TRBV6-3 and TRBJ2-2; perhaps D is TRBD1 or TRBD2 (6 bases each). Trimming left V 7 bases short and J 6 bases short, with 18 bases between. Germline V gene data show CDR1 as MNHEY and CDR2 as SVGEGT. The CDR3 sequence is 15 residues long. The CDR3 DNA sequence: TGTGCCAGCACCACCTTGGGGGGCTCGGCCGGGGAGCTGTTTTTT. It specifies CASTTLGGSAGELFF.